This T cell receptor beta chain was observed in a study of blood T cell repertoires in COVID-19 (dated by TCRdb to about 2020). About the investigation overall: Collaborator samples came from the United States, Italy and Spain and covered acute and convalescent phases of COVID-19. The dataset comprised deeply sampled blood TCRbeta repertoires from subjects exposed to, actively infected with, or recovered from COVID-19. Samples were obtained from the ongoing ImmuneRACE study (first 160 participants) and from 1,200 or so subjects provided by 6 global collaborators. Where available, HLA class I and class II types were taken from metadata supplied by the sample provider and were not determined by assay-based typing. The repertoires were released in a freely available public database intended as a resource for research on the immune response to SARS-CoV-2. The material from the prospective study consisted of cDNA or gDNA derived from T cells, B-cell-depleted T cells, or PBMCs. Nearly every sample came with metadata listing a de-identified subject ID, COVID-19 status, age in years and sex.

TCRbeta CDR3 regions were amplified from genomic DNA using the immunoSEQ Assay, a bias-controlled multiplex PCR. As for the original processing: Nucleated cell counts per sample were estimated from amplification of reference gene primers within the assay. Sequence reads were collapsed and filtered to measure the absolute abundance of every unique TCRbeta CDR3 rearrangement. For each sample, productive Simpson clonality was calculated by taking the square root of Simpson's diversity index across productive rearrangements. Here the immuneACCESS table is served through TCRdb, limited to in-frame sequences with V and J called. Missing clones are a known gap in these copies; in checked studies unresolved V genes cover under half, and the rest lacks a known reason. The V and J calls and clone size come from that table; D and trimming were worked out from the DNA. Present in this sample are some 250,000 clones, 70% to 90% of which were seen just once. In total, the top ten clones hold 10% to 15% of the sample.

One collaborating source in Seattle enrolled patients while the patients were actively infected and followed the patients over time throughout the course of disease. Whole blood was collected in K2EDTA tubes by collaborating institutions according to the institutions' own protocols. For TCRbeta analysis, collaborators shipped samples as frozen whole blood, isolated PBMCs, or DNA extracted from either of those sample types. The study at large found these results: The quantity of clinical and demographic metadata differed by source and by participant and was supplied without curation.

Concerning this clone itself: Its antigen specificity is not known. Base qualities are not provided; no much larger clone lies one nucleotide away.

The germline V gene supplies CDR1 MNHNS and CDR2 SASEGT. The V and J ends are trimmed by 1 base and 3 bases, leaving 10 bases between them. From the cysteine through the phenylalanine, the CDR3 covers 15 amino acids. Just CDR3 DNA is preserved here, 45 bases in frame from base 1. The origin of this receptor is a woman in her twenties or thirties with COVID-19, enrolled during active disease. The specimen sequenced was peripheral blood. The sequence is built from TRBV6-1 and TRBJ1-3, with no D gene named confidently. The CDR3 region reads CASSEGIGGGNTIYF. In nucleotides, the sequence is TGTGCCAGCAGTGAAGGAATCGGAGGTGGAAACACCATATATTTT.